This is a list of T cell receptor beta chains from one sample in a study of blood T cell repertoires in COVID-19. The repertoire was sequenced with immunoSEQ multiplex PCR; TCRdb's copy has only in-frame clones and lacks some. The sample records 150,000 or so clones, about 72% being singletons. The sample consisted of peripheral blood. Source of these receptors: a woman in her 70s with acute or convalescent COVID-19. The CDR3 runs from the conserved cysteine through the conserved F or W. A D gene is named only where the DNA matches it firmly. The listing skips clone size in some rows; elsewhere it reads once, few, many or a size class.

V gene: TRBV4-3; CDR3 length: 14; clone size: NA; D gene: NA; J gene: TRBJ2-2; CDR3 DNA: TGCGCCAGCAGCCAAGAGGGAGGTAACAGGGAGCTGTTTTTT; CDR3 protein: CASSQEGGNRELFF
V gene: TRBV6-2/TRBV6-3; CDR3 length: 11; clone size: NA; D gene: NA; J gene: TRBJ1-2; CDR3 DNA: TGTGCCAGCAGTGACACCTATGGCTACACCTTC; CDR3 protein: CASSDTYGYTF
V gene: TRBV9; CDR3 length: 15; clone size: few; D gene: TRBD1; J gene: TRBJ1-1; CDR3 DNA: TGTGCCAGCAGCGTAGAGGGGGCGCGGGGCACTGAAGCTTTCTTT; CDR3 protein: CASSVEGARGTEAFF
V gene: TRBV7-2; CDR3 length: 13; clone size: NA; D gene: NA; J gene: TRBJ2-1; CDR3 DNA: TGTGCCAGCAGCTTAACGATGAGCAATGAGCAGTTCTTC; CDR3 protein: CASSLTMSNEQFF
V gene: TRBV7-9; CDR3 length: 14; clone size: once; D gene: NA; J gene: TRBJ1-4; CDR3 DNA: TGTGCCAGCAGCTTATCAGGGGAGGGTGAAAAACTGTTTTTT; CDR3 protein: CASSLSGEGEKLFF
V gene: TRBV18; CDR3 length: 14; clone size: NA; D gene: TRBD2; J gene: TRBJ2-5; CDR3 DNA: TGTGCCAGCTCACCCAGCTGGGGGGGAGAGACCCAGTACTTC; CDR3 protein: CASSPSWGGETQYF
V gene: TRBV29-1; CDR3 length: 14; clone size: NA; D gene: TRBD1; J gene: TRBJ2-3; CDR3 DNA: TGCAGCGTCGAGGGGACAGGGGTGGCAGATACGCAGTATTTT; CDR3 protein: CSVEGTGVADTQYF
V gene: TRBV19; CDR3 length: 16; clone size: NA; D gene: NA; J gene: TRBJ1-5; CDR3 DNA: TGTGCCAGTAGTACGTTCGGGAGAGGCGTCAATCAGCCCCAGCATTTT; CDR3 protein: CASSTFGRGVNQPQHF
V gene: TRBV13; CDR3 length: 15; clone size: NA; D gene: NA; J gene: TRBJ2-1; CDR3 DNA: TGTGCCAGCAGCAAAGAGGGTGGGTCCTACAATGAGCAGTTCTTC; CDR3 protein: CASSKEGGSYNEQFF
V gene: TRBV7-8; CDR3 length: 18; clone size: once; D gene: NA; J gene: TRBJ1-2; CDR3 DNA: TGTGCCAGCAGCTTAGTCCCCCCCAACAGGGCCTTTAACTATGGCTACACCTTC; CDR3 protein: CASSLVPPNRAFNYGYTF
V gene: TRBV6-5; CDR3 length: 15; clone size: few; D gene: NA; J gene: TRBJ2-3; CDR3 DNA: TGTGCCAGCAACAGGGACCCAAGGGGGACAGATACGCAGTATTTT; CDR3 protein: CASNRDPRGTDTQYF
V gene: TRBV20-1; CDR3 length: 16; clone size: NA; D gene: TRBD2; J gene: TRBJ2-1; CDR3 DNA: TGCAGTGCTAGTAGGATTAGCGGGGCCTCCTACAATGAGCAGTTCTTC; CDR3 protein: CSASRISGASYNEQFF
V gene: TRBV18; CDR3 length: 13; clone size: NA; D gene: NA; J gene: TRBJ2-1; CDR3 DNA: TGTGCCAGCTCACCACCCGGGTACAATGCGCAGTTCTTC; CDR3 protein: CASSPPGYNAQFF
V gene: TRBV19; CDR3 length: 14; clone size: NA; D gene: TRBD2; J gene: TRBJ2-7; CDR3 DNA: TGTGCCAGTAGTATAGCACTAGCGGACTACGAGCAGTACTTC; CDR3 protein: CASSIALADYEQYF
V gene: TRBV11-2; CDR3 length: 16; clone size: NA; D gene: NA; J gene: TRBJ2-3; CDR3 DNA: TGTGCCAGCAGCTTAGGGGCTAGCCCTCCCCGGGATACGCAGTATTTT; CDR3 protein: CASSLGASPPRDTQYF
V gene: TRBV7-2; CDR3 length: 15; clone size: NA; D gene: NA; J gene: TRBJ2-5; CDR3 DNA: TGTGCCAGCAGCTTAGCAGGGGTAGCCCAAGAGACCCAGTACTTC; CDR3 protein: CASSLAGVAQETQYF
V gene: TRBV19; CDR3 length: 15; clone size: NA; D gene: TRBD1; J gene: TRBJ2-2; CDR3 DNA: TGTGCCAGTACCTTACCAGGACAGGCTTCCGGGGAGCTGTTTTTT; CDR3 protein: CASTLPGQASGELFF
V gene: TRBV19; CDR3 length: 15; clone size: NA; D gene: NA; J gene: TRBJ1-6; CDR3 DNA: TGTGCCAGTAGCCAAGGGGGCTCCTATAATTCACCCCTCCACTTT; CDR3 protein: CASSQGGSYNSPLHF
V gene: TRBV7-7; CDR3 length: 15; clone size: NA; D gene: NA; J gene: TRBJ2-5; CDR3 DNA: TGTGCCAGCAGCTTAGGTCTAGCGTCCCAAGAGACCCAGTACTTC; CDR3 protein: CASSLGLASQETQYF
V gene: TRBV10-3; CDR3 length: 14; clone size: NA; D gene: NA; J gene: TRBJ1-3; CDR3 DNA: TGTGCCATCAGGGAAGACATGGCTGGAAACACCATATATTTT; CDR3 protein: CAIREDMAGNTIYF
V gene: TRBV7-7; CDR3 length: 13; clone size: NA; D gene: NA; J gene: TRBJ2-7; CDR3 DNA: TGTGCCAGCAGCTTAAGTGCAGTCCACGAGCAGTACTTC; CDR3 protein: CASSLSAVHEQYF
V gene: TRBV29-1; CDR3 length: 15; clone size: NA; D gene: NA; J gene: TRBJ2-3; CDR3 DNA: TGCAGCGTGGACCGGGACACCACTAGCACAGATACGCAGTATTTT; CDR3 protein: CSVDRDTTSTDTQYF
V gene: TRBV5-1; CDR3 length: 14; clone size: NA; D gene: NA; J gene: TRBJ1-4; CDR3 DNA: TGCGCCAGCAGCTTGGCCGTAACTAATGAAAAACTGTTTTTT; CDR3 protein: CASSLAVTNEKLFF
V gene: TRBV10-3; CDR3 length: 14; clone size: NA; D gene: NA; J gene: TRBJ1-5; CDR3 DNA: TGTGCCATCAGAGACACTGATAGCAATCAGCCCCAGCATTTT; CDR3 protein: CAIRDTDSNQPQHF
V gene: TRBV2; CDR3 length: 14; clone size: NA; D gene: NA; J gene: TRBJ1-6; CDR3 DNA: TGTGCCAGCAGTGGTCCTCAGTATAATTCACCCCTCCACTTT; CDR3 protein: CASSGPQYNSPLHF
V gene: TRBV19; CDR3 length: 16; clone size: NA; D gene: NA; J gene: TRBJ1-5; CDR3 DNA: TGTGCCAGTAGTATCGGTCAGGGCCTCAGCAATCAGCCCCAGCATTTT; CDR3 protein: CASSIGQGLSNQPQHF
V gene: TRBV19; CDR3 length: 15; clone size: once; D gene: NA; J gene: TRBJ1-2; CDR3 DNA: TGTGCCACTCGCAAATTAGGGACAAAGTCTGCTGGCTACACCTTC; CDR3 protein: CATRKLGTKSAGYTF
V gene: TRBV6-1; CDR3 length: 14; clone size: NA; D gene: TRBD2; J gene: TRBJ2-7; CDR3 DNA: TGTGCCACCCTCCCGGGAGGAAAATCCTACGAGCAGTACTTC; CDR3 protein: CATLPGGKSYEQYF
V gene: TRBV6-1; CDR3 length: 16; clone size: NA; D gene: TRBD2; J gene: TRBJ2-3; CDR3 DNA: TGTGCCAGCAGTGAAGGGGTTAGCGGGGGCATATATACGCAGTATTTT; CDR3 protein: CASSEGVSGGIYTQYF
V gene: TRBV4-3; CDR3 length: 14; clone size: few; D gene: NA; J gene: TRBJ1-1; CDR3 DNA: TGCGCCAGCAGCCGCGATGGGGTCAGGGAGGGAGCTTTCTTT; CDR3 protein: CASSRDGVREGAFF
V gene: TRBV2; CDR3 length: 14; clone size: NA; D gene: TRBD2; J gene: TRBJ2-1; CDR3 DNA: TGTGCCAGCAGTGGGACTAGCGGGGCCTATGAGCAGTTCTTC; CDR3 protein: CASSGTSGAYEQFF
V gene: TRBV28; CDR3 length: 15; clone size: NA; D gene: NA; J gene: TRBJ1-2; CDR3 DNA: TGTGCCAGCAGTTTGTCCCAGGGGTTCGGCTATGGCTACACCTTC; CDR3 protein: CASSLSQGFGYGYTF
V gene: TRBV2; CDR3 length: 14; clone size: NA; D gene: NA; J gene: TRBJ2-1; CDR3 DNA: TGTGCCAGCCGGGGGACGCTTTCCTACAATGAGCAGTTCTTC; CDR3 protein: CASRGTLSYNEQFF
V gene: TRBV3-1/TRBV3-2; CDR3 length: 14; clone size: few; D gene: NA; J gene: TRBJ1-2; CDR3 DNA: TGTGCCAGCAGCCACCCGGCAGGTAACTATGGCTACACCTTC; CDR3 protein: CASSHPAGNYGYTF
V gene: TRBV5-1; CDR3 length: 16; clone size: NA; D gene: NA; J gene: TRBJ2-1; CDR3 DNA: TGCGCCAGCAGCTTGGGGTCAGGGGTTTCCTACAATGAGCAGTTCTTC; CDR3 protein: CASSLGSGVSYNEQFF
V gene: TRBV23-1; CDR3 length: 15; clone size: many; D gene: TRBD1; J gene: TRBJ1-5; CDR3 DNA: TGCGCCAGCAGTTGCCCGAGACAGGGTAATCAGCCCCAGCATTTT; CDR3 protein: CASSCPRQGNQPQHF
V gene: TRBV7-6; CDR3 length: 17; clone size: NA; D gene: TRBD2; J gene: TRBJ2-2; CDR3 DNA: TGTGCCAGCAGCTTAGCGTCGCGGGGGGAGTACACCGGGGAGCTGTTTTTT; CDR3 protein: CASSLASRGEYTGELFF
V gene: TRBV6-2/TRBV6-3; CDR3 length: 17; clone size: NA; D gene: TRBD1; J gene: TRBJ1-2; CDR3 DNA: TGTGCCAGCAGCCGCGACAGGGTAAGAAGTGCTAACTATGGCTACACCTTC; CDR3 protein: CASSRDRVRSANYGYTF
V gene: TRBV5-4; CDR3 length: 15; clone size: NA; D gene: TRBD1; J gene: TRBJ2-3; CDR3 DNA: TGTGCCAGCAGCTGGGGACAGGGCGGCACAGATACGCAGTATTTT; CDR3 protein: CASSWGQGGTDTQYF
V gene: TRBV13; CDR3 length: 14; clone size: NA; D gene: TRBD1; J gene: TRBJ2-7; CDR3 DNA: TGTGCCAGCAGCACATGGGACAGTGCCTACGAGCAGTACTTC; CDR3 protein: CASSTWDSAYEQYF
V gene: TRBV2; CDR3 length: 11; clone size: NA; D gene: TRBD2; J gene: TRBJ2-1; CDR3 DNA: TGTGCCAGCAGGATAGCGGGAGAACAGTTCTTC; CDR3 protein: CASRIAGEQFF
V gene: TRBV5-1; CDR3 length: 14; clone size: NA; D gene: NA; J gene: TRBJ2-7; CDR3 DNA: TGCGCCAGCAGCGCGGGACAGACATCCTACGAGCAGTACTTC; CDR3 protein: CASSAGQTSYEQYF
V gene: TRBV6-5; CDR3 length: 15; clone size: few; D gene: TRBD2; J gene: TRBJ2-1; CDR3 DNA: TGTGCCAGCAGTTACCCGGGGGGGGGAAGCAATGAGCAGTTCTTC; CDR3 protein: CASSYPGGGSNEQFF
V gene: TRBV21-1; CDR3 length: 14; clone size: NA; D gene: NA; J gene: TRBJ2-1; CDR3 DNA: TGTGCCAGCAGCAAAGCGTTTCGGGACCCCAGGGGGTTCTTC; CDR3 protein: CASSKAFRDPRGFF
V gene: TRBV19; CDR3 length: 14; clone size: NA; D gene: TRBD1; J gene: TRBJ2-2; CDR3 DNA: TGTGCCAGTCTCCTTCGCAGGGGGCCCGGGGAGCTGTTTTTT; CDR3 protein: CASLLRRGPGELFF
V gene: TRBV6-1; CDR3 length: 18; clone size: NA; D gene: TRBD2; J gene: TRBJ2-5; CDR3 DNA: TGTGCCAGCAGTGAAGCGACTAGCGGGGGGGCATACCAAGAGACCCAGTACTTC; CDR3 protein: CASSEATSGGAYQETQYF
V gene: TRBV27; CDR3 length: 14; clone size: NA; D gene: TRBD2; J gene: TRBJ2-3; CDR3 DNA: TGTGCCAGCAGTCGACTAGCGGGGACAGATACGCAGTATTTT; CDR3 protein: CASSRLAGTDTQYF
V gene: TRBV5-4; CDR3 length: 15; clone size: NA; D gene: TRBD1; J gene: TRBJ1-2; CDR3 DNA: TGTGCCAGCAGCTCGAATACAGGGGCGAACTATGGCTACACCTTC; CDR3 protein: CASSSNTGANYGYTF
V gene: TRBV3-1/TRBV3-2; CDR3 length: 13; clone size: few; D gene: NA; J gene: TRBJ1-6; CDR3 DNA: TGTGCCAGCAGCCAGAGACAGAATTCACCCCTCCACTTT; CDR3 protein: CASSQRQNSPLHF
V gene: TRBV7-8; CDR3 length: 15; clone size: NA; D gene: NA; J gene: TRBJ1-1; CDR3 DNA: TGTGCCAGCAGCTTAGTCAACCCTAGAGAAACTGAAGCTTTCTTT; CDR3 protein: CASSLVNPRETEAFF
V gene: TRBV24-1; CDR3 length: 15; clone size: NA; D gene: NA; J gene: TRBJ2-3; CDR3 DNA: TGTGCCACCAGTGATTTGAACAGGGCCACAGATACGCAGTATTTT; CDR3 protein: CATSDLNRATDTQYF
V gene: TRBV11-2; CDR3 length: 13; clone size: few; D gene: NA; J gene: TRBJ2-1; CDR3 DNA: TGTGCCAGTAGAAGGGGTAGTTCCAATGAGCAGTTCTTC; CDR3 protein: CASRRGSSNEQFF
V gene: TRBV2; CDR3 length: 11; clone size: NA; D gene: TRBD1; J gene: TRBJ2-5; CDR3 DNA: TGTGCCAGCAGGACAGGGGTGAGCCAGTACTTC; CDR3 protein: CASRTGVSQYF
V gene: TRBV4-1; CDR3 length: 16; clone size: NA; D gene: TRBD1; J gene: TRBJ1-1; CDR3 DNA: TGCGCCAGCAGCCAAGAGGGGACAGGGCTGAACACTGAAGCTTTCTTT; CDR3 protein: CASSQEGTGLNTEAFF
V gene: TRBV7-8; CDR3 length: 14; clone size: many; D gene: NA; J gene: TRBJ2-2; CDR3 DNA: TGTGCCAGCAGAAACGGACATGTCACCGGGGAGCTGTTTTTT; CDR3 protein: CASRNGHVTGELFF
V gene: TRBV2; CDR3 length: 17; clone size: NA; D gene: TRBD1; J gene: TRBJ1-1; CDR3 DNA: TGTGCCAGCAGTGGAGTCCCGACAGGGCCCATGAACACTGAAGCTTTCTTT; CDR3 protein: CASSGVPTGPMNTEAFF
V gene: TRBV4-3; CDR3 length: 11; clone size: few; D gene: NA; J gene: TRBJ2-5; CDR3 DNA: TGCGCCAGCAGCCGAGGTGAGACCCAGTACTTC; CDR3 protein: CASSRGETQYF